The text below deals with one T cell receptor beta chain. Its antigen is currently unknown. This sample is part of a study of CD4 T cells in relation to SARS-CoV-2 and coronaviruses. Study as a whole: PBMCs were cultured with antigen for around nine days before TCR beta sequencing. Crossreactive spike epitopes shared across donors were mapped to their HLA restriction.

Method: immunoSEQ multiplex PCR; TCRdb's copy keeps in-frame clones and lacks some. Seen here are 30,000 to 45,000 clones, over 75% observed once, and the top ten hold around 20%. Study-wide results and caveats: No crossreactivity against non-spike viral proteins was tested here.

The CDR3 totals 13 residues. V shed 5 bases and J shed 6 bases, with 11 bases lying between them. CDR1 and CDR2 from the germline V gene are ENHRY and SYGVKD. The sequenced material came from memory CD4+ T cells from PBMCs, cultured in vitro. This clonotype was obtained from an adult with COVID-19. The V gene is TRBV10-3, the J gene TRBJ1-5; D gene unclear. The DNA for the CDR3 is TGTGCCATCAGTCCCCCCCCATTTCAGCCCCAGCATTTT. Translation: CAISPPPFQPQHF.